These 22 T cell receptor beta chains share one sample of origin, sequenced in a study of human T cells and chemical hapten exposure (TCRdb year 2021). Taken with the paper, the label for time point translates to: pre-sensitization, week 0. The intended sense of this specimen's treatment or condition label: therapeutic diphenylcyclopropenone sensitization with weekly scalp DPC. The library relied on RACE. Instrument on record: NextSeq 500. TCRdb applied fastp at Q25 and MiXCR to the public reads, then kept only in-frame beta chains. Each entry merges the rows of one CDR3 protein and shows their most common DNA and genes. The sample includes around 350,000 distinct CDR3 sequences, with 5% to 6.5% observed a single time. The top ten clonotypes cover around 8.6% of the sample. The sample here was whole blood, taken in connection with sensitization to the hapten diphenylcyclopropenone (DPC). These receptor sequences come from a woman under 30 with alopecia areata. Some clones in this sample may be carry-over from other donors' samples.

This clonotype was counted at least ten times. V and J are TRBV12-5 and TRBJ2-3; D is uncertain. The V gene lost 5 bases and the J gene lost 2 bases, with 5 bases spanning the gap. The CDR3 is made up of 12 amino acids. The germline CDR1 and CDR2 sequences are LGHNT and FRNRAP. CDR3 nucleotides: TGTGCTAGTGGTACCTCCACAGATACGCAGTATTTT. It is translated as CASGTSTDTQYF. Combining the CDR3 with reference TRBV12-5 and TRBJ2-3 gives the whole variable domain DARVTQTPRHKVTEMGQEVTMRCQPILGHNTVFWYRQTMMQGLELLAYFRNRAPLDDSGMPKDRFSAEMPDATLATLKIQPSEPRDSAVYFCASGTSTDTQYFGPGTRLTVL.

This clonotype appeared once. The rearrangement links TRBV18 to TRBJ1-5; weak D call: TRBD1 (5 bases). The CDR3 is 14 amino acids. The ends were cut back, 4 bases at V and 4 bases at J, with 11 bases in the middle. Germline loops: CDR1 KGHSH, CDR2 LQKENI. This chain's CDR3 is CASSLQDSNQPQHF. The DNA of the CDR3 is TGTGCCAGCTCACTACAAGACAGTAATCAGCCCCAGCATTTT.

This clonotype appeared a few times. The genes are TRBV9 and TRBJ2-2, with D perhaps matching TRBD1 or TRBD2 (5 bases each). The germline V gene has CDR1 SGDLS and CDR2 YYNGEE. V was pared by 7 bases and J by 0 bases, with 13 bases between. This CDR3 has 15 residues. This CDR3 reads CASCRDGTNTGELFF. The CDR3 DNA follows: TGTGCCAGCTGTAGGGACGGCACGAACACCGGGGAGCTGTTTTTT.

This clonotype was counted a few times. The chain is built from TRBV27 and TRBJ1-5; weak D call: TRBD1 (6 bases). V dropped 10 bases and J dropped 5 bases, with 24 bases sitting between them. This CDR3 region has 16 residues. From germline, CDR1 is MNHEY and CDR2 SMNVEV (reference sequence). This chain's CDR3 is CAIPFRDNADDQPQHF. CDR3 DNA: TGTGCCATACCTTTCCGGGACAACGCCGATGATCAGCCCCAGCATTTT.

Only a few counts were recorded for this clonotype. This chain uses TRBV7-2 with TRBJ1-1, with 10 nucleotides matching TRBD1. Germline lookup yields CDR1 SGHTA and CDR2 FQGNSA. V gave up 4 bases and J gave up 3 bases; unmatched junction bases: 2. This CDR3 region has 14 residues. The CDR3: CASSWTGGYTEAFF. For the CDR3, the DNA is TGTGCCAGCAGCTGGACAGGGGGTTACACTGAAGCTTTCTTT.

The rearrangement uses TRBV7-2 and TRBJ2-1; tentatively, D is TRBD1 or TRBD2 (6 bases each). CDR1 and CDR2 (germline): SGHTA, FQGNSA. Trimming left V 7 bases short and J 3 bases short, with 16 bases between. The CDR3 has 15 amino acids. DNA for the CDR3: TGTGCCAGCACCTCCCCGGGGGCCAGCTACAATGAGCAGTTCTTC. It translates to CASTSPGASYNEQFF.

This clonotype showed up just a few times. This chain uses TRBV25-1 with TRBJ1-6, with TRBD1 identical over 10 bases. The CDR3 length is 19 residues. V was clipped by 6 bases and J by 2 bases; unmatched bases: 13. Germline CDR1 reads MGHDK; CDR2 reads SYGVNS. The CDR3 is CASRQTGTGVGTYNSPLHF. The CDR3 DNA reads as TGTGCCAGCAGACAAACCGGGACAGGGGTTGGCACCTATAATTCACCCCTCCACTTT. The full variable domain, its missing parts supplied by reference TRBV25-1 and TRBJ1-6, is EADIYQTPRYLVIGTGKKITLECSQTMGHDKMYWYQQDPGMELHLIHYSYGVNSTEKGDLSSESTVSRIRTEHFPLTLESARPSHTSQYLCASRQTGTGVGTYNSPLHFGNGTRLTVT.

This clonotype was recorded a few times. This chain connects TRBV6-2 or TRBV6-3 to TRBJ1-1; the D is unclear. The V and J ends lost 5 bases and 4 bases respectively, with 11 bases between them. This CDR3 is built from 13 residues. Per germline, CDR1 MNHEY and CDR2 SVGEGT. The CDR3 bases are TGTGCCAGCAGTGAAAACCAGCCCACTGAAGCTTTCTTT. Translation: CASSENQPTEAFF.

There are a few counts of this clonotype. The CDR3 sequence is CASSQESGTGANVLTF. CDR3 DNA sequence: TGCGCCAGCAGCCAAGAGTCCGGGACTGGGGCCAACGTCCTGACTTTC. The chain joins TRBV4-3 to TRBJ2-6, with D tentatively TRBD2 (5 bases). Germline V gene sequence: CDR1 LGHNA, CDR2 YSLEER. The CDR3 runs to 16 residues. V lost 0 bases, J lost 2 bases, and 8 bases lay in between.

The chain joins TRBV20-1 to TRBJ1-2; no definite D call. Germline values: CDR1 DFQATT, CDR2 SNEGSKA (reference sequence). The length of the CDR3 is 13 residues. The V and J ends lost 6 bases and 0 bases respectively, with 11 bases between them. The CDR3 DNA reads as TGCAGTGCCCGAAGAGGATCTAACTATGGCTACACCTTC. It codes for CSARRGSNYGYTF.

CDR3 DNA: TGTGCCAGCAGCTTGTCTAAGGAGGTTCAAGAGACCCAGTACTTC. Amino acid sequence: CASSLSKEVQETQYF. V is TRBV7-9 and J is TRBJ2-5; a weak D match, TRBD2 (5 bases). CDR3 length: 15 amino acids. CDR1 SEHNR and CDR2 FQNEAQ come from the germline V gene (reference sequence). Trimming took off 3 bases at V and 2 bases at J, with 13 bases between the two ends.

This clonotype has just a few counts. J is TRBJ1-4 and V is TRBV12-3 or TRBV12-4; 8 bases match TRBD1. J was trimmed by 12 bases and V by 1 base; bases with no gene match: 7. The CDR3 extends over 14 amino acids. CDR3 protein: CASSLGGQVQQLFF. In DNA, the CDR3 is TGTGCCAGCAGTTTAGGGGGACAGGTCCAGCAACTGTTTTTT.

This clonotype was found many times. This chain joins TRBV5-1 and TRBJ2-7; tentative D call: TRBD2 (5 bases). Germline values: CDR1 SGHRS, CDR2 YFSETQ. The CDR3 is 12 amino acids. V was shortened by 4 bases and J by 5 bases, with 10 bases between the two germline ends. CDR3 region: CASSADGDEQYF. The CDR3 DNA reads TGCGCCAGCAGCGCGGACGGGGACGAGCAGTACTTC.

As to this clonotype: A much larger clone sits a single nucleotide away, making a read error possible. Since no conserved phenylalanine or tryptophan closes the CDR3, a read error is the likely cause. J is TRBJ2-3 and V is TRBV9; no clear D. The V end lost 3 bases, the J end lost 2 bases, and 10 bases lay between the germline ends. The CDR3 sequence is 14 residues long. Germline CDR1 SGDLS, CDR2 YYNGEE. The CDR3 DNA sequence: TGTGCCAGCAGCGGCGCCGGTCCCACAGATACGCAGTATTTG. Its translation: CASSGAGPTDTQYL.

Only a few counts were recorded for this clonotype. This chain uses TRBV4-3 with TRBJ1-2, with D unresolved. From germline, CDR1 is LGHNA and CDR2 YSLEER. Trimming stripped 0 bases from V and 4 bases from J, with 12 bases between. CDR3 length: 15 residues. The CDR3 coding sequence is TGCGCCAGCAGCCAAGATCAAGGGTCAGGCTATGGCTACACCTTC. This codes for CASSQDQGSGYGYTF.

The gene calls are TRBV5-1 and TRBJ2-5; 14 bases map to TRBD2. Germline V gene sequence: CDR1 SGHRS, CDR2 YFSETQ. This CDR3 has 15 amino acids. The junction had 5 bases not matched to a gene; V was cut back by 6 bases and J by 4 bases. The CDR3 is CASKRGLAGAETQYF. The CDR3 DNA sequence: TGCGCCAGCAAACGGGGACTAGCGGGGGCAGAGACCCAGTACTTC.

This clonotype occurred a few times. This chain connects TRBV12-3 or TRBV12-4 to TRBJ2-3; 7 nucleotides agree with TRBD2. The V segment lost 8 bases and the J segment 4 bases; nucleotides outside the gene matches: 9. The CDR3 length is 14 residues. The CDR3 nucleotides are TGTGCCAGCGCAGTGGGGGGGAACTCAGATACGCAGTATTTT. Protein product: CASAVGGNSDTQYF.

This clonotype was picked up a small number of times. The gene calls are TRBV20-1 and TRBJ1-2, with 10 nucleotides matching TRBD1. There are 15 residues in the CDR3. CDR1 and CDR2 from the germline V gene are DFQATT and SNEGSKA (reference sequence). Trimming took 1 base from V and 7 from J; bases not matched to a gene: 9. DNA for the CDR3: TGCAGTGCTAGAGGTCCCGGGACAGGGGAAGGTGGCTACACCTTC. Translation gives CSARGPGTGEGGYTF.

This clonotype was seen a few times. The chain uses TRBV10-3 and TRBJ1-2; D is ambiguous. There are 16 residues in the CDR3. Germline V CDR1 and CDR2: ENHRY, SYGVKD. V lost 6 bases and J 3 bases, leaving 20 bases between the germline ends. Here the CDR3 DNA reads TGTGCCATCAGCCCGGGTAATGATGTGGGGTACTATGGCTACACCTTC. This gives the protein CAISPGNDVGYYGYTF.

In its sample, this clonotype was seen many times. This chain uses TRBV5-6 with TRBJ2-1; D could derive from TRBD1 or TRBD2 (5 bases each). The germline V gene encodes CDR1 SGHDT and CDR2 YYEEEE. CDR3 size: 13 residues. V shed 3 bases and J shed 9 bases, with 13 bases lying between them. CDR3 bases: TGTGCCAGCAGCTCGTCCAGGGACGGTGAGCAGTTCTTC. This sequence encodes CASSSSRDGEQFF.

The rearrangement joins TRBV7-2 to TRBJ2-3, with 11 bases lining up with TRBD2. Germline lookup yields CDR1 SGHTA and CDR2 FQGNSA. The J segment lost 6 bases and the V segment lost 4 bases, leaving 6 bases of the junction unmatched. The CDR3 totals 15 residues. The CDR3: CASSSLAGGVDTQYF. The CDR3 DNA is TGTGCCAGCAGCTCCCTAGCGGGGGGTGTGGATACGCAGTATTTT.

The chain recombines TRBV6-5 with TRBJ1-5; no clear D. V was cut by 0 bases and J by 0 bases, with 6 bases left in between. The CDR3 loop spans 15 amino acids. Germline-derived CDR1 and CDR2 are MNHEY and SVGAGI. The CDR3 coding sequence is TGTGCCAGCAGTTACTCGCGATATAGCAATCAGCCCCAGCATTTT. This sequence encodes CASSYSRYSNQPQHF.